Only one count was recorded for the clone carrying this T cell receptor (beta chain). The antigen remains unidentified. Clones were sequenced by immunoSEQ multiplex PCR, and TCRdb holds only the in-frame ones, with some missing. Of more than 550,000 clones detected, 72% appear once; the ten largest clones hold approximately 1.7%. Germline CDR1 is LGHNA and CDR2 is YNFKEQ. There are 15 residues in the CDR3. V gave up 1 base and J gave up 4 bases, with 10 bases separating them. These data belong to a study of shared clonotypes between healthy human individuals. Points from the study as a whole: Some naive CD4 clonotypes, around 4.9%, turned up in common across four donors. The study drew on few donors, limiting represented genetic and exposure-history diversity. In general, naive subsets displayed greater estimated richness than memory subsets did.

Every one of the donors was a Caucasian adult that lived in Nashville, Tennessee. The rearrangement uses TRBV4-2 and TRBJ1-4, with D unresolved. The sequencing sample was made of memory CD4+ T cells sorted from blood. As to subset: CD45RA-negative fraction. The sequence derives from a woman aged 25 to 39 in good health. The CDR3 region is CASSQVSGSNEKLFF. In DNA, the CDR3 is TGTGCCAGCAGCCAAGTATCCGGGAGTAATGAAAAACTGTTTTTT.